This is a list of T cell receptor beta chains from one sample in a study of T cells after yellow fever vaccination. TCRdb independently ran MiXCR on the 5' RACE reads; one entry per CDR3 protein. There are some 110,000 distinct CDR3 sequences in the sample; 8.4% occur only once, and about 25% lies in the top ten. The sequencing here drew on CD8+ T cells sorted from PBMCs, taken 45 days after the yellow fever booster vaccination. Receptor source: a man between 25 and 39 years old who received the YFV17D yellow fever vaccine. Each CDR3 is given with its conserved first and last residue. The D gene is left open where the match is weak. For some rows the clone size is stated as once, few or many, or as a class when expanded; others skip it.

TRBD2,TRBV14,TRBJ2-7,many,CASSPTTYSSGLTYEQYF,TGTGCCAGCAGCCCGACAACTTATTCTAGCGGTTTGACCTACGAGCAGTACTTC
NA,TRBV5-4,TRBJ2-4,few,CASSLGAGTLNIQYF,TGTGCCAGCAGCTTGGGGGCCGGGACCCTAAACATTCAGTACTTC
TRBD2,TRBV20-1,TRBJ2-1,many,CSASGPGLAEYNEQFF,TGCAGTGCTAGCGGACCGGGACTAGCGGAATACAATGAGCAGTTCTTC
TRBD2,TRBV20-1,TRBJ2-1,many,CSANLAGDIRTSYNEQFF,TGCAGTGCGAATCTAGCGGGAGACATCCGGACTTCCTACAATGAGCAGTTCTTC
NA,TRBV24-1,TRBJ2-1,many,CATSDPDTDEQFF,TGTGCCACCAGTGATCCAGACACAGATGAGCAGTTCTTC
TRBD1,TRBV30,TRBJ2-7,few,CAWRLGTGGLSEQYF,TGTGCCTGGAGACTGGGGACAGGGGGTCTCAGCGAGCAGTACTTC
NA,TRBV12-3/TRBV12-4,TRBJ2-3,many,CASSFYGITDTQYF,TGTGCCAGCAGTTTTTACGGCATTACAGATACGCAGTATTTT
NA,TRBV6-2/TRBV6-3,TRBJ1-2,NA,CASSYQGASYGYTF,TGTGCCAGCAGTTATCAGGGAGCGTCCTATGGCTACACCTTC
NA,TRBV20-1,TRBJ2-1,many,CSAPGPNNEQFF,TGCAGTGCCCCGGGACCAAACAATGAGCAGTTCTTC
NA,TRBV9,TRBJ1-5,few,CASSPGGSSNQPQHF,TGTGCCAGCAGCCCTGGGGGCTCGAGCAATCAGCCCCAGCATTTT
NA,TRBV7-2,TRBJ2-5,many,CASSLVIGRKETQYF,TGTGCCAGCAGCTTAGTAATAGGGCGAAAAGAGACCCAGTACTTC
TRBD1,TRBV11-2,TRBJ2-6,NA,CASSLERRDRGSGANVLTF,TGTGCCAGCAGCTTAGAACGGCGGGACAGGGGGAGTGGGGCCAACGTCCTGACTTTC
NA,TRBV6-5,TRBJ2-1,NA,CASSYSAPPSYNEQFF,TGTGCCAGCAGTTACTCAGCCCCACCCTCCTACAATGAGCAGTTCTTC
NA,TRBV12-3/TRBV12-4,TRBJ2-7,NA,CASSLGAGFTTYEQYF,TGTGCCAGCAGTTTAGGCGCAGGGTTTACAACCTACGAGCAGTACTTC
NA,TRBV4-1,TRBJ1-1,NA,CASSQGYGFEAFF,TGCGCCAGCAGCCAAGGATATGGGTTTGAAGCTTTCTTT
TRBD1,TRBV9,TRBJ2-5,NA,CASSVEDRGRRETQYF,TGTGCCAGCAGCGTAGAGGACAGGGGCAGGCGGGAGACCCAGTACTTC
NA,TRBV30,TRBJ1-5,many,CAWSDGTHYQPQHF,TGTGCCTGGAGTGACGGGACCCATTATCAGCCCCAGCATTTT
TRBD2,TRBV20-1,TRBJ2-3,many,CSARVLGLAGLEQYF,TGCAGTGCTAGAGTCCTTGGACTAGCGGGACTGGAGCAGTATTTT
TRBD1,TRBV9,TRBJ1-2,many,CASRGDRDYGYTF,TGTGCCAGCAGGGGAGACAGGGACTATGGCTACACCTTC
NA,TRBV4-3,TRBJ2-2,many,CASSQVPENTGELFF,TGCGCCAGCAGCCAAGTTCCAGAGAACACCGGGGAGCTGTTTTTT
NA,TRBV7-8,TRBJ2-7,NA,CASSFEAWVSRYEQYF,TGTGCCAGCAGCTTCGAAGCCTGGGTGAGCCGATACGAGCAGTACTTC
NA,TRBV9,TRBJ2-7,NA,CASSVDGSNAYEQYF,TGTGCCAGCAGCGTAGACGGGAGTAACGCCTACGAGCAGTACTTC
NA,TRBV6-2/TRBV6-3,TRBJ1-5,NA,CASNLVSNQPQHF,TGTGCCAGCAATCTAGTCAGCAATCAGCCCCAGCATTTT
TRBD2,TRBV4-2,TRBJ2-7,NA,CASSPSPGGGNNEQYF,TGTGCCAGCAGTCCTTCTCCGGGAGGAGGCAACAACGAGCAGTACTTC
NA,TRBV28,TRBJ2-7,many,CASSPPLRDLSYEQYF,TGTGCCAGCAGCCCTCCTTTGCGGGACCTCTCCTACGAGCAGTACTTC
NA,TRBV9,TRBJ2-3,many,CASSVEPGSGVPDTQYF,TGTGCCAGCAGCGTAGAACCCGGTTCGGGGGTCCCAGATACGCAGTATTTT
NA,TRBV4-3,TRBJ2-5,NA,CASSQDLARGVETQYF,TGCGCCAGCAGCCAAGATTTAGCTCGTGGTGTAGAGACCCAGTACTTC
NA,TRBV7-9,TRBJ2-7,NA,CAGSDRYEQYF,TGTGCCGGGTCGGACCGCTACGAGCAGTACTTC
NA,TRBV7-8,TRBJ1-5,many,CASSETLSQPQHF,TGTGCCAGCAGCGAGACCCTCAGCCAGCCCCAGCATTTT
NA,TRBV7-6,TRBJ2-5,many,CASSLARGETQYF,TGTGCCAGCAGCTTAGCGCGAGGGGAGACCCAGTACTTC
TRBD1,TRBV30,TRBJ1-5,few,CAWSDRQGNQPQHF,TGTGCCTGGAGTGACCGACAGGGAAATCAGCCCCAGCATTTT
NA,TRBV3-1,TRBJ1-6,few,CASSQVGWGRDSLHF,TGTGCCAGCAGCCAAGTAGGGTGGGGAAGAGATTCCCTCCACTTT
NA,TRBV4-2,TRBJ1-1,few,CASSQAGLGTEAFF,TGTGCCAGCAGCCAGGCTGGGTTGGGAACTGAAGCTTTCTTT
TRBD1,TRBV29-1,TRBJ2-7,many,CSAGTATTYEQYF,TGCAGCGCTGGGACAGCGACTACCTACGAGCAGTACTTC
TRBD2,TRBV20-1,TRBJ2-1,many,CSARTTSGYSYNEQFF,TGCAGTGCTAGAACCACTAGCGGTTACTCCTACAATGAGCAGTTCTTC
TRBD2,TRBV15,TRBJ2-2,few,CATSLAGTAGELFF,TGTGCCACCAGCTTAGCGGGAACGGCCGGGGAGCTGTTTTTT
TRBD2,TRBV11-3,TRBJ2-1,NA,CASSSASGTSGNEQFF,TGTGCCAGCAGCTCAGCTTCCGGGACTAGCGGCAATGAGCAGTTCTTC
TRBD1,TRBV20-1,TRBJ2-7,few,CSARPPGQGGLEQYF,TGCAGTGCTAGACCACCGGGACAGGGAGGTCTCGAGCAGTACTTC
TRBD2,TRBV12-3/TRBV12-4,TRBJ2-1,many,CASSFITSGTYNEQFF,TGTGCCAGCAGTTTTATTACTAGCGGGACTTACAATGAGCAGTTCTTC
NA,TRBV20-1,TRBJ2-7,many,CSVKLAHSYEQYF,TGCAGTGTCAAGCTAGCGCACTCCTACGAGCAGTACTTC
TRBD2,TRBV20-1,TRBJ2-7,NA,CSAREGISGFIYEQYF,TGCAGTGCTAGAGAAGGTATTAGCGGGTTCATCTACGAGCAGTACTTC
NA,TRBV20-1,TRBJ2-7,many,CSARDQDSLDGEQYF,TGCAGTGCTAGAGATCAAGACTCTCTTGACGGAGAGCAGTACTTC
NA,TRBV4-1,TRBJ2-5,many,CASSRTPRGQQPQETQYF,TGCGCCAGCAGCCGAACCCCGAGAGGACAACAACCCCAAGAGACCCAGTACTTC
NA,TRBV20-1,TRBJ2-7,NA,CSASTRSYEQYF,TGCAGTGCTAGCACTAGGTCTTACGAGCAGTACTTC
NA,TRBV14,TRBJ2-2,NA,CASSLLDGNTGELFF,TGTGCCAGCAGCCTCCTTGACGGGAACACCGGGGAGCTGTTTTTT
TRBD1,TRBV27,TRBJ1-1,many,CASSRGTGTEAFF,TGTGCCAGCAGTCGAGGGACAGGCACTGAAGCTTTCTTT
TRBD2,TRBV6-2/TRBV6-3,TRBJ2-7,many,CASNQREATSYEQYF,TGTGCCAGCAATCAGCGGGAGGCCACCTCCTACGAGCAGTACTTC
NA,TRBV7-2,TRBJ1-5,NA,CASSSGFSKQPQHF,TGTGCCAGCAGCTCAGGTTTCAGCAAACAGCCCCAGCATTTT
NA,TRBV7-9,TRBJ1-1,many,CASSLLGRGAADTEAFF,TGTGCCAGCAGCTTATTGGGGAGGGGGGCGGCGGACACTGAAGCTTTCTTT
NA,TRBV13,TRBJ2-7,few,CASSSRDVVQYF,TGTGCCAGCAGCTCCCGGGACGTGGTGCAGTACTTC
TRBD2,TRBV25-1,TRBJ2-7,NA,CASSTDHLRTSGSPGYEQYF,TGTGCCAGCAGCACAGACCATCTCCGGACTAGCGGGAGCCCAGGCTACGAGCAGTACTTC